This TCR beta chain is drawn from a study of blood T cells in healthy people across ages. Study overall: Roughly one uniquely barcoded beta molecule per two T cells was captured.

Sample-barcoded 5' priming and a J-beta primer mix drove a second PCR of about 7 to 11 cycles. Each CDR3 protein gets one entry after TCRdb re-called the 5' RACE reads with MiXCR. The table has about 800,000 distinct CDR3 sequences, 35% to 50% seen once; the top ten hold about a sixth. CDR3 length equals 15 residues. The receptor was derived from a man at least 80 years old in good health. The rearrangement joins TRBV12-3 or TRBV12-4 to TRBJ2-1; 7 bases are a match to TRBD1. The DNA end is a closer match to TRBJ2-7, so the J assignment may be wrong. Sequences were obtained from blood. The CDR3 DNA reads as TGTGCCAGCAGTTCACCCGGGACAGCCGCTTACGAGCAGTACTTC. This encodes CASSSPGTAAYEQYF.